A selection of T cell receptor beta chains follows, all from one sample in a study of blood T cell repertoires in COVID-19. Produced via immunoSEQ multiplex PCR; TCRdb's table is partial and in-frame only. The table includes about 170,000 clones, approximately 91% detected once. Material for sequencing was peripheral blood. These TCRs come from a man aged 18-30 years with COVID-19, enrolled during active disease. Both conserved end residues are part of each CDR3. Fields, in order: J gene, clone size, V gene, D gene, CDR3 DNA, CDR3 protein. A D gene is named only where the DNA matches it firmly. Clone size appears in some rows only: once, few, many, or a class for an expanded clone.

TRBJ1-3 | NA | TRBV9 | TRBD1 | TGTGCCAGCAGCCCGACAGGGTCTGGAAACACCATATATTTT | CASSPTGSGNTIYF
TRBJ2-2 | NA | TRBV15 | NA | TGTGCCACCAGCAGAGACTGGGGCGGTGGCGGGGAGCTGTTTTTT | CATSRDWGGGGELFF
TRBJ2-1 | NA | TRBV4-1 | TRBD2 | TGCGCCAGCAGCCACGGACCCGCTCGCGGGAGATCCTACAATGAGCAGTTCTTC | CASSHGPARGRSYNEQFF
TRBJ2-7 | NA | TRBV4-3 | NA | TGCGCCAGCAGCCCCTGGGACTCCTCCTACGAGCAGTACTTC | CASSPWDSSYEQYF
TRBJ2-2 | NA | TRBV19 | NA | TGTGCCAGTAGTGCTGAACAGACATACACCGGGGAGCTGTTTTTT | CASSAEQTYTGELFF
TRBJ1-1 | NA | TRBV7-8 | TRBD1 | TGTGCCAGCAGCTTAGGGGCCGCGACAGGGGGCTGGATGAATACTGAAGCTTTCTTT | CASSLGAATGGWMNTEAFF
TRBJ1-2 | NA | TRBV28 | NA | TGTGCCAGCAGATTGTCAGGGGAAGGTTATGGCTACACCTTC | CASRLSGEGYGYTF
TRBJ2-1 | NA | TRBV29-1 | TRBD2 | TGCAGTTGGCTATCCAGCGGGAGTGGTGAGCAGTTCTTC | CSWLSSGSGEQFF
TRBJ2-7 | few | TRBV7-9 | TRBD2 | TGTGCCAGCAGCTTAGCCCAGCGGGGGGTGATGTCCTACGAGCAGTACTTC | CASSLAQRGVMSYEQYF
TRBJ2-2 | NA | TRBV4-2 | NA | TGTGCCAGCAGCCCCTCTTGGAGCGACAACACCGGGGAGCTGTTTTTT | CASSPSWSDNTGELFF
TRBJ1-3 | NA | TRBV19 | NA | TGTGCCAGTAGTGCGGCTGGAAACACCATATATTTT | CASSAAGNTIYF
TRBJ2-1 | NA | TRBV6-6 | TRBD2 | TGTGCCAGCAGTTTAGGCGGGAGTATTTCCTACAATGAGCAGTTCTTC | CASSLGGSISYNEQFF
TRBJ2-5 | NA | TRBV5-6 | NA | TGTGCCAGCAGTTCCGGGACTCCCGCGACCCAGTACTTC | CASSSGTPATQYF
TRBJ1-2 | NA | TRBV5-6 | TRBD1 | TGTGCCAGCAGCTTAGGACAGGGGACCTATGGCTACACCTTC | CASSLGQGTYGYTF
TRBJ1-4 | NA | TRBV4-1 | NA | TGCGCCAGCAGCCAAGAAACAGAGAGACGTGCAACTAATGAAAAACTGTTTTTT | CASSQETERRATNEKLFF
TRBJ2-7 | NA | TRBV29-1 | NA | TGCAGCGTTGAAGACCCGACAGGTTCCGACTACGAGCAGTACTTC | CSVEDPTGSDYEQYF
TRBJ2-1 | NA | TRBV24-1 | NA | TGTGCCACCAGTGCCCAAGGAGGAAACAATGAGCAGTTCTTC | CATSAQGGNNEQFF
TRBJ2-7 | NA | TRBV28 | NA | TGTGCCAGCAGTTTACCAGGGGAGCCCTACGAGCAGTACTTC | CASSLPGEPYEQYF
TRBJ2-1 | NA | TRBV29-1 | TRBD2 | TGCAGCGTTGAGCGGACTAGCGGGAACAACAATGAGCAGTTCTTC | CSVERTSGNNNEQFF
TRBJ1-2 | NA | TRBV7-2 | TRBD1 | TGTGCCAGCAGCTCCCGACAGGGTTCTTGGGGCGGCTATGGCTACACCTTC | CASSSRQGSWGGYGYTF
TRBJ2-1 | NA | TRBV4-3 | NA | TGCGCCAGCAGCCAAGATGGGGCTCGGGAGCAGGATGAGCAGTTCTTC | CASSQDGAREQDEQFF
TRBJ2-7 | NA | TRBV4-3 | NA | TGCGCCAGCAGCCCGGACTACAAGAACGACTACGAGCAGTACTTC | CASSPDYKNDYEQYF
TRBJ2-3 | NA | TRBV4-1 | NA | TGCGCCAGCAGCCCGCTAGCCCGGCGCACAGATACGCAGTATTTT | CASSPLARRTDTQYF
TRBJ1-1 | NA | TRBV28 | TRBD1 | TGTGCCAGCAGTTTGTGGACAGGGGTGAACACTGAAGCTTTCTTT | CASSLWTGVNTEAFF
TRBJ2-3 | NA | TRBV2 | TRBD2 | TGTGCCAGCAGGGGACTAGCGGGACCCACAGATACGCAGTATTTT | CASRGLAGPTDTQYF
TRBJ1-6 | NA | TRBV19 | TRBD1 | TGTGCCAGTAGTGTGGGACAGGGATCAGTCGGATCACCCCTCCACTTT | CASSVGQGSVGSPLHF
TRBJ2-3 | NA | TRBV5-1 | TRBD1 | TGCGCCAGCAGCTTGACAGGGGGAGTGGATACGCAGTATTTT | CASSLTGGVDTQYF
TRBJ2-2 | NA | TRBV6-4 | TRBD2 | TGTGCCAGCAGTGGACTAGCAGGCACCGGGGAGCTGTTTTTT | CASSGLAGTGELFF
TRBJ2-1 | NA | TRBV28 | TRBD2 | TGTGCCAGCAGGCCGACTAGCGGGACCTACAATGAGCAGTTCTTC | CASRPTSGTYNEQFF
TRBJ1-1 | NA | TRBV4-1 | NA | TGCGCCAGCAGCCCGGATTACAGGGTGAACACTGAAGCTTTCTTT | CASSPDYRVNTEAFF
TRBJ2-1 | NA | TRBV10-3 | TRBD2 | TGTGCCATCAGCAACGCCCCTAGCGGGTACTACAATGAGCAGTTCTTC | CAISNAPSGYYNEQFF
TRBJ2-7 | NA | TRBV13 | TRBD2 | TGTGCCAGCAGCCGCCCTAGCGGGAATCTCTACGAGCAGTACTTC | CASSRPSGNLYEQYF
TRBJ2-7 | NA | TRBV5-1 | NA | TGCGCCAGCAGCTTGTATGCGGACGAGCAGTACTTC | CASSLYADEQYF
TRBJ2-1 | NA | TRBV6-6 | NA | TGTGCCACCTCCTTGGCGGTCGGGCAGTTCTTC | CATSLAVGQFF
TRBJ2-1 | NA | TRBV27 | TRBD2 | TGTGCCAGCAGTCTCCCCGGGACTAGCGGGAGATATGAGCAGTTCTTC | CASSLPGTSGRYEQFF